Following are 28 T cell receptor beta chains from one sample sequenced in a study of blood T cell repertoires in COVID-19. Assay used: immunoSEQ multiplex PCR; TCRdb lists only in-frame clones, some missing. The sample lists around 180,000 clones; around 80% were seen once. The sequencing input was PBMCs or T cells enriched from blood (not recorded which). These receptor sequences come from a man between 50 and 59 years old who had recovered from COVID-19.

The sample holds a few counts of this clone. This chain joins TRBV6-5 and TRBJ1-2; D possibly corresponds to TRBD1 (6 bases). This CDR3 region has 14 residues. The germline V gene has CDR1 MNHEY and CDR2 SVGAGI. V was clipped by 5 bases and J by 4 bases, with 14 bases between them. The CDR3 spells CASSLTTGTYGYTF. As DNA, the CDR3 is TGTGCCAGCAGTCTCACCACAGGGACCTATGGCTACACCTTC.

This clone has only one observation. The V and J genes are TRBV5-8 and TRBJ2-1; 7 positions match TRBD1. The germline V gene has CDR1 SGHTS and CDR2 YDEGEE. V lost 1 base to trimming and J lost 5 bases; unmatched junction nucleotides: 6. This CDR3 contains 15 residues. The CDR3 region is CASSLLQGTNNEQFF. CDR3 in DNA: TGTGCCAGCAGCTTGCTACAGGGGACGAACAATGAGCAGTTCTTC.

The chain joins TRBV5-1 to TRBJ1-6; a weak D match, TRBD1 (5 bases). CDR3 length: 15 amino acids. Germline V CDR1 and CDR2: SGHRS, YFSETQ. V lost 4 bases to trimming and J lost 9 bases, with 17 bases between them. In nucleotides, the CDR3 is TGCGCCAGCAGCACCGGGGACTCGGACGGTTCACCCCTCCACTTT. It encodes CASSTGDSDGSPLHF.

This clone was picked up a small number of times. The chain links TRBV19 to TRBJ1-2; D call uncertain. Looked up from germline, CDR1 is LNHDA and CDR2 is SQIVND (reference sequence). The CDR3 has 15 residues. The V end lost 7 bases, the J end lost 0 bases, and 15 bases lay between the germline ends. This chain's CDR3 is CASTPVGGPNYGYTF. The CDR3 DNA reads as TGTGCCAGTACCCCGGTCGGCGGGCCTAACTATGGCTACACCTTC. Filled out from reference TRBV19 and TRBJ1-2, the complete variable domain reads DGGITQSPKYLFRKEGQNVTLSCEQNLNHDAMYWYRQDPGQGLRLIYYSQIVNDFQKGDIAEGYSVSREKKESFPLTVTSAQKNPTAFYLCASTPVGGPNYGYTFGSGTRLTVV.

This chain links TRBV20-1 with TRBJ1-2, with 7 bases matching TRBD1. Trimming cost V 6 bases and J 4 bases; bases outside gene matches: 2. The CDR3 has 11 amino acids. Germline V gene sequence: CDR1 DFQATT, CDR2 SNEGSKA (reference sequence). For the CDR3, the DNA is TGCAGTGCACGACAGGGCTATGGCTACACCTTC. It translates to CSARQGYGYTF.

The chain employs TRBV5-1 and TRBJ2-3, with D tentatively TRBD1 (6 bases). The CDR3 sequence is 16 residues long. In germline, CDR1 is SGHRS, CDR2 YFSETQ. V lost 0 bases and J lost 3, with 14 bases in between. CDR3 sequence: CASSLVVGAGTDTQYF. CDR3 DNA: TGCGCCAGCAGCTTGGTGGTGGGGGCTGGAACAGATACGCAGTATTTT.

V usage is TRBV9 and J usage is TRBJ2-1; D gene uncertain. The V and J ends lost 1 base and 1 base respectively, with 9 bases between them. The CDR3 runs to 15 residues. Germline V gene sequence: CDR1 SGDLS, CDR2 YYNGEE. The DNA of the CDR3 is TGTGCCAGCAGCGTAAAAGCGATATCCTACAATGAGCAGTTCTTC. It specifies CASSVKAISYNEQFF.

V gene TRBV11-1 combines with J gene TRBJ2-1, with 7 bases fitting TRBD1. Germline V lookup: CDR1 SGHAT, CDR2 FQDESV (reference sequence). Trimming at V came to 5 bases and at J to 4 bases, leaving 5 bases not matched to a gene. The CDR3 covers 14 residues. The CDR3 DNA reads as TGTGCCAGCAGCGCGGACAGGACTTACAATGAGCAGTTCTTC. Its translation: CASSADRTYNEQFF. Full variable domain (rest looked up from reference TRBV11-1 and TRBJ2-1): EAEVAQSPRYKITEKSQAVAFWCDPISGHATLYWYRQILGQGPELLVQFQDESVVDDSQLPKDRFSAERLKGVDSTLKIQPAELGDSAMYLCASSADRTYNEQFFGPGTRLTVL.

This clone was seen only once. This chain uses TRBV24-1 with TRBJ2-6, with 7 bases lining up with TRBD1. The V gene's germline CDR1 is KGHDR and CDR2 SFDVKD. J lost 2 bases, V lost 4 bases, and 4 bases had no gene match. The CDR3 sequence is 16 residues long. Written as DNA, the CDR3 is TGTGCCACCAGTGAAGGGGGCGCGACTGGGGCCAACGTCCTGACTTTC. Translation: CATSEGGATGANVLTF.

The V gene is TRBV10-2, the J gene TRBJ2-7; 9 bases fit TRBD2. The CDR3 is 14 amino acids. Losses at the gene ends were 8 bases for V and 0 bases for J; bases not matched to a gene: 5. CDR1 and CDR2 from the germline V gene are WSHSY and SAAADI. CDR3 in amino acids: CASLQAGGSYEQYF. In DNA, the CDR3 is TGCGCCAGCCTCCAAGCGGGGGGCTCCTACGAGCAGTACTTC.

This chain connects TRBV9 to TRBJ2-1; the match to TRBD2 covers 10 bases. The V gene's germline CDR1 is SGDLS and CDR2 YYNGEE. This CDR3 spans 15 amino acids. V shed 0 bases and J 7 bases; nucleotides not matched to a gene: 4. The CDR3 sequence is CASSVGLAGVNEQFF. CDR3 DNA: TGTGCCAGCAGCGTAGGTCTAGCGGGGGTAAATGAGCAGTTCTTC.

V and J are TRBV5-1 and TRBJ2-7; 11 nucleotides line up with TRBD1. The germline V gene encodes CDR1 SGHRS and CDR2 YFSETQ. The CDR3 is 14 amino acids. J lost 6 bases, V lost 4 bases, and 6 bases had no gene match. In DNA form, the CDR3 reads TGCGCCAGCAGCCCGGGGACAGGGGGGGCCGAGCAGTACTTC. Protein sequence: CASSPGTGGAEQYF.

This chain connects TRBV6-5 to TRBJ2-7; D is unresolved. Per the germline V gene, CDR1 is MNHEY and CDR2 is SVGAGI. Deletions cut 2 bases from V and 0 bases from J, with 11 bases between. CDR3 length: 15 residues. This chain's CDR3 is CASSYGGDSSYEQYF. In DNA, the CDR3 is TGTGCCAGCAGTTACGGCGGAGATAGCTCCTACGAGCAGTACTTC.

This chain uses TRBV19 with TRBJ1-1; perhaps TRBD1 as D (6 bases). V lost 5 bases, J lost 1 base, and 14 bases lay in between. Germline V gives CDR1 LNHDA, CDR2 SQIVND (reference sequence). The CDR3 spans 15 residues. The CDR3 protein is CASSPWTEKNTEAFF. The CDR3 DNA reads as TGTGCCAGTAGTCCCTGGACAGAAAAGAACACTGAAGCTTTCTTT.

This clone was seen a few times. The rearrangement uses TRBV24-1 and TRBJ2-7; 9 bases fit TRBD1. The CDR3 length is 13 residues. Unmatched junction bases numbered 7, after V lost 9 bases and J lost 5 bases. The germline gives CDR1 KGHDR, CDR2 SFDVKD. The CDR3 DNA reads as TGTGCCACCGCCCGGGACAGGGATAACGAGCAGTACTTC. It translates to CATARDRDNEQYF.

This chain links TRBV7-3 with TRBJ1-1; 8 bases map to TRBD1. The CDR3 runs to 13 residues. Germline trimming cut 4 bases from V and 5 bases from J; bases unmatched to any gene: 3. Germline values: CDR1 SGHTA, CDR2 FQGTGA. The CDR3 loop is CASSSRDRTEAFF. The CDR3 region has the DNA TGTGCCAGCAGCTCCCGGGACAGGACTGAAGCTTTCTTT.

The CDR3 sequence is CASRDRVNTGELFF. The DNA of the CDR3 is TGTGCCAGTCGGGACAGGGTGAACACCGGGGAGCTGTTTTTT. The chain joins TRBV9 to TRBJ2-2; 9 bases match TRBD1. This CDR3 contains 14 residues. Germline V CDR1 and CDR2: SGDLS, YYNGEE. The trim removed 8 bases at V and 1 base at J, leaving 3 bases unmatched. Filled out from reference TRBV9 and TRBJ2-2, the complete variable domain reads DSGVTQTPKHLITATGQRVTLRCSPRSGDLSVYWYQQSLDQGLQFLIQYYNGEERAKGNILERFSAQQFPDLHSELNLSSLELGDSALYFCASRDRVNTGELFFGEGSRLTVL.

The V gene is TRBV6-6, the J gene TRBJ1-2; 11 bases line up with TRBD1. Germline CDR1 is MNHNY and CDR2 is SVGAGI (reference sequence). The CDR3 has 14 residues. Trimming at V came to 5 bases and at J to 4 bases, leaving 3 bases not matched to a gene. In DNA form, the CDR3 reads TGTGCCAGCAGTCAGGGGACAGGGGGCTATGGCTACACCTTC. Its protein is CASSQGTGGYGYTF.

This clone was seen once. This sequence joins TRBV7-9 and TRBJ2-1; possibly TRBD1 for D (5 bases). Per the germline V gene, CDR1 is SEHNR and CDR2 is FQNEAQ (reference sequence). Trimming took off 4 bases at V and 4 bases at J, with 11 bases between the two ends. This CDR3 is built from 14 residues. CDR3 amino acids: CASSSRTPYNEQFF. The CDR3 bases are TGTGCCAGCAGCTCCCGGACACCTTACAATGAGCAGTTCTTC.

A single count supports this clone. CDR3 amino acids: CASSKRQGNTEAFF. The CDR3 coding sequence is TGTGCCAGCAGCAAAAGACAGGGGAACACTGAAGCTTTCTTT. This rearrangement joins TRBV5-6 to TRBJ1-1; 7 bases line up with TRBD1. V lost 4 bases, J lost 1 base, and 4 bases stayed unmatched. Germline V CDR1 and CDR2: SGHDT, YYEEEE. CDR3 length: 14 amino acids.

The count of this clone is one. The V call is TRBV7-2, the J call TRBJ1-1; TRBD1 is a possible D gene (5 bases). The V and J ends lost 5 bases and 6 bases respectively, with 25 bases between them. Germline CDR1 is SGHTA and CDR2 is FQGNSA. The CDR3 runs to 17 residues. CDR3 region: CASSPTSSTESGAEAFF. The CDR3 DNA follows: TGTGCCAGCAGCCCCACATCCTCGACAGAGAGTGGAGCTGAAGCTTTCTTT.

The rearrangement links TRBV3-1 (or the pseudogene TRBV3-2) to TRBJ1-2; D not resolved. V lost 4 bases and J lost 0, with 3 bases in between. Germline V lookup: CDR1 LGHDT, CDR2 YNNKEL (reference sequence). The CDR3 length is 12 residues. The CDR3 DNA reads TGTGCCAGCAGCCCAGCTAACTATGGCTACACCTTC. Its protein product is CASSPANYGYTF.

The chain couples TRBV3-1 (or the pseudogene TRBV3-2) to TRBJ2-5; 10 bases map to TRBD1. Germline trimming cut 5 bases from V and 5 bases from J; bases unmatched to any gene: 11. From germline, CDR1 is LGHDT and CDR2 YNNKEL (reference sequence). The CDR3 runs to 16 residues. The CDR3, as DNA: TGTGCCAGCAGCGCCCCGGGACAGGGGAGTCTGGAGACCCAGTACTTC. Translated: CASSAPGQGSLETQYF.

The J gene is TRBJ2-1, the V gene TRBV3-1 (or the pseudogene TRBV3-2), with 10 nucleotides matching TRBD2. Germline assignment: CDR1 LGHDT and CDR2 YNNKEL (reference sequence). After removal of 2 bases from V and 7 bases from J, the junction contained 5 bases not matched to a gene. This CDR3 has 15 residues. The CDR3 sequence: CASSQTSGAGNEQFF. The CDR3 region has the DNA TGTGCCAGCAGCCAAACTAGCGGGGCAGGAAATGAGCAGTTCTTC.

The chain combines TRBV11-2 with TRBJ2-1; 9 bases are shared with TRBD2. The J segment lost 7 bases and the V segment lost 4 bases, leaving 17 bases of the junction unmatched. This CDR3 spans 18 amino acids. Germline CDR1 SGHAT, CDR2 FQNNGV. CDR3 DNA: TGTGCCAGCAGCTCGCCGGGACTAGCTCTATTTGCCGGAAATGAGCAGTTCTTC. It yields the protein CASSSPGLALFAGNEQFF.

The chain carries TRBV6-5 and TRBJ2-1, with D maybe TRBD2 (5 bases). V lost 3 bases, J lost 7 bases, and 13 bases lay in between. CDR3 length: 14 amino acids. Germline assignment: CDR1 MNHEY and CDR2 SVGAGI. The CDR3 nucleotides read TGTGCCAGCAGTTATACCACCCGGAGGAATGAGCAGTTCTTC. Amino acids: CASSYTTRRNEQFF.

CDR3: CASSLSPRGVQETQYF. CDR3 sequence (DNA): TGTGCCAGCAGTTTATCGCCCCGGGGGGTCCAAGAGACCCAGTACTTC. The chain combines TRBV27 with TRBJ2-5; 7 bases map to TRBD2. The CDR3 extends over 16 amino acids. Germline trimming cut 0 bases from V and 1 base from J; bases unmatched to any gene: 5. Germline V gene sequence: CDR1 MNHEY, CDR2 SMNVEV (reference sequence).

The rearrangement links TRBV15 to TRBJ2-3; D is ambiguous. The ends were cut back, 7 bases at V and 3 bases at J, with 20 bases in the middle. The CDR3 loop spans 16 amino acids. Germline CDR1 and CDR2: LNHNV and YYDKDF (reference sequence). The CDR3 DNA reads TGTGCCACCACCCCCAGAGGTGGCTTGGAGACAGATACGCAGTATTTT. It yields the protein CATTPRGGLETDTQYF.